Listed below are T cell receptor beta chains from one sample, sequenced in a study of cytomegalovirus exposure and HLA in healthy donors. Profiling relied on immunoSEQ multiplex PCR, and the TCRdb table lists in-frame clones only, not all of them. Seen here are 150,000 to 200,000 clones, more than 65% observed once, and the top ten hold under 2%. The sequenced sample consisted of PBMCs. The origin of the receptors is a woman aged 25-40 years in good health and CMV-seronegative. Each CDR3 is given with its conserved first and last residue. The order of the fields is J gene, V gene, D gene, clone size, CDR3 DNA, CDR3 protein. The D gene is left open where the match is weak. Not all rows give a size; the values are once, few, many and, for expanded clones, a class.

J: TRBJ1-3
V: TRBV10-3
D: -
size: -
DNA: TGTGCCATCAGTGACAGGGAATCGATCTCAGCTGGAAACACCATATATTTT
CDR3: CAISDRESISAGNTIYF

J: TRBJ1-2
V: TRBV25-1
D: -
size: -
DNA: TGTGCCAGCAGTGAGAGACAGACCTATGGCTACACCTTC
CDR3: CASSERQTYGYTF

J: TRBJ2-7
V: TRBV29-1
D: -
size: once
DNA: TGCAGCGTTGAAGAACAGTACGAGCAGTACTTC
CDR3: CSVEEQYEQYF

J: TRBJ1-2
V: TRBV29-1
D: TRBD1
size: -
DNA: TGCAGCACTTGGGGGGGGGAGACAGGGGAGAGTGGCTACACCTTC
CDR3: CSTWGGETGESGYTF

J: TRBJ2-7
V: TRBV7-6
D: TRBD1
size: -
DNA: TGTGCCAGCAGCCGGGGGACAGGGGTCGAGCAGTACTTC
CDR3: CASSRGTGVEQYF

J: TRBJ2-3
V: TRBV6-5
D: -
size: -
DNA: TGTGCCAGCAACCCAGTCGATCCACGCACAGATACGCAGTATTTT
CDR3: CASNPVDPRTDTQYF

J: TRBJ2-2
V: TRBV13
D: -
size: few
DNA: TGTGCCAGCAGCTTAAGCCCCGGAACACTAACCCCCCCGAACACCGGGGAGCTGTTTTTT
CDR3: CASSLSPGTLTPPNTGELFF

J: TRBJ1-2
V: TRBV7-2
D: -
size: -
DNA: TGTGCCAGCAGCTCTACAGGGCTGGTGGGTGGCTACACCTTC
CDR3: CASSSTGLVGGYTF

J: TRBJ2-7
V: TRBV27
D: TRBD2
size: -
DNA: TGTGCCAGCAGATTCGGGACTAGCACGTCCTACGAGCAGTACTTC
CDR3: CASRFGTSTSYEQYF

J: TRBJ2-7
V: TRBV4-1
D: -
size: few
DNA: TGCGCCAGCAGCCAGAGGCGGGACCTAATCTACGAGCAGTACTTC
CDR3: CASSQRRDLIYEQYF

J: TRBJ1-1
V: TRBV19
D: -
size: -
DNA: TGTGCCAGTAGTACAGGGGCCGGTCCGGGCACTGAAGCTTTCTTT
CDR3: CASSTGAGPGTEAFF

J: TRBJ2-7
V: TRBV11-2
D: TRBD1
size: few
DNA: TGTGCCAGCAGCCCAGGACAGGGGGCCTACGAGCAGTACTTC
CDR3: CASSPGQGAYEQYF

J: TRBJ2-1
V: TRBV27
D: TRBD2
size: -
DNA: TGTGCCAGCAGTTGGGCCTTAGCGGGAGTCGGTAATGAGCAGTTCTTC
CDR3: CASSWALAGVGNEQFF

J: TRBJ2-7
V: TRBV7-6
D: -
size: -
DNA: TGTGCCAGCAGCTTTAACGGGGTCGAGCAGTACTTC
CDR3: CASSFNGVEQYF

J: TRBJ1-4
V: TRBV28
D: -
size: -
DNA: TGTGCCAGCAGACCCTTCGGGGCAACTAATGAAAAACTGTTTTTT
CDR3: CASRPFGATNEKLFF

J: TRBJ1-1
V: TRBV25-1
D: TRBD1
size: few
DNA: TGTGCCAGCAGTATAGGGGGCGTTGGAACTGAAGCTTTCTTT
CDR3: CASSIGGVGTEAFF

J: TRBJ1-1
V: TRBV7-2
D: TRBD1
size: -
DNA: TGTGCCAGCAGGGGACCTAGGGACAGCCCTACGGGAGCTTTCTTT
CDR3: CASRGPRDSPTGAFF

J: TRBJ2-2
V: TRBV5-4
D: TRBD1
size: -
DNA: TGTGCCAGCAGCTTGGTGGGGACAGGGGGCGTTACCGGGGAGCTGTTTTTT
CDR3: CASSLVGTGGVTGELFF

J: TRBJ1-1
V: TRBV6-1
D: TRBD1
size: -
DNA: TGTGCCAGCATCCAGACAGGGTTAAGGGCTGAAGCTTTCTTT
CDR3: CASIQTGLRAEAFF

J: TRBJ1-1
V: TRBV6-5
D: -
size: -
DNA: TGTGCCAGCAGCACGAGGAAGAACACTGAAGCTTTCTTT
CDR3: CASSTRKNTEAFF

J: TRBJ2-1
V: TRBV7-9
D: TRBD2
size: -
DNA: TGTGCCAGCAGCGGCGAGAGGGGCGCGGGGGGCAATGAGCAGTTCTTC
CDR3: CASSGERGAGGNEQFF

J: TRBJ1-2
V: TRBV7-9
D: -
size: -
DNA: TGTGCCAGCAGCTTAGATAACAGGGTCGGCGGCTACACCTTC
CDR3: CASSLDNRVGGYTF

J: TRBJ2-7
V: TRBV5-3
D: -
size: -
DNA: TGTGCCAGAAGCTTCCTCGGGGGGGACAGGGACGTCCTTGTTCCCTACGAGCAGTACTTC
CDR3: CARSFLGGDRDVLVPYEQYF

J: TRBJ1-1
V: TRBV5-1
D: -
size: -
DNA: TGCGCCAGCAGCTTGGAGGGGGTCGTGACTGAAGCTTTCTTT
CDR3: CASSLEGVVTEAFF

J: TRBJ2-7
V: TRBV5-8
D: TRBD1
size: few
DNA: TGTGCCAGCAGCTTGGCCCGGACAGGCTCCTACGAGCAGTACTTC
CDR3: CASSLARTGSYEQYF

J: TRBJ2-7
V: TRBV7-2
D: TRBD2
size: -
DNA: TGTGCCAGCAGCTTAATAAAACCTAGCGGGAGCCCCGAGCAGTACTTC
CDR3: CASSLIKPSGSPEQYF

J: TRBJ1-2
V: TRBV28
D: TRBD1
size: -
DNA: TGTGCCACCAAGGACAGGGACATCGTGTATGGCTACACCTTC
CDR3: CATKDRDIVYGYTF

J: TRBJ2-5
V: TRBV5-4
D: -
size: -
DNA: TGTGCCAGCAGCTTGGCGGCGCGGGGGCTACAAGAGACCCAGTACTTC
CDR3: CASSLAARGLQETQYF

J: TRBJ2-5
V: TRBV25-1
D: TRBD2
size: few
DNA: TGTGCCAGCAGTGAATTTGGTAGCGGGAGCGGGTTGGAGACCCAGTACTTC
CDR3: CASSEFGSGSGLETQYF

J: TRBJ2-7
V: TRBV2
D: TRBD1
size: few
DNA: TGTGCCAGCTCCCGGTCCGGGACAGGGGCCTACGAGCAGTACTTC
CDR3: CASSRSGTGAYEQYF

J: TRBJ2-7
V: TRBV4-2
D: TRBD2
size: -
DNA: TGTGCCAGCAGCGAGCGGGAGGGCTCCGAGCAGTACTTC
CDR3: CASSEREGSEQYF

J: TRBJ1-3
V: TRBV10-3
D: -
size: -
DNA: TGTGCCATCAGTGAGTCGTGGGCAGACTCTGGAAACACCATATATTTT
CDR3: CAISESWADSGNTIYF

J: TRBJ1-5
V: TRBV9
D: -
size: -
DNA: TGTGCCAGCAGCGTAGGCAGCCTAGATAATCAGCCCCAGCATTTT
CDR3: CASSVGSLDNQPQHF

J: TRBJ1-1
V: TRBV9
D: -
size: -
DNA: TGTGCCAGCAGCTCCGGGCCTCAGGGATATGAAGCTTTCTTT
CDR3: CASSSGPQGYEAFF

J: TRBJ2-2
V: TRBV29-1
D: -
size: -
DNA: TGCAGCGCCCGGAGGTCGAACACCGGGGAGCTGTTTTTT
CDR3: CSARRSNTGELFF

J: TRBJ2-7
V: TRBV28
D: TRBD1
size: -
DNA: TGTGCCAGCAGCCTCGGGACAGGGGGAAACGAGCAGTACTTC
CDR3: CASSLGTGGNEQYF

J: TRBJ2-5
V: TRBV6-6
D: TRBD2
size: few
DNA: TGTGCCAGCAGTTACTCGACTAGCGGGAAAGAGACCCAGTACTTC
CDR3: CASSYSTSGKETQYF

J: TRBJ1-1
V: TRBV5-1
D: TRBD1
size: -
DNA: TGCGCCAGCAGCCCTCCGTCGGGACAGGTTGAAGCTTTCTTT
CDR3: CASSPPSGQVEAFF

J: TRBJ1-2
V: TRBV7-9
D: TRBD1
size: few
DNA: TGTGCCAGCAGCTCGACGGGACAGCTATTTAACTATGGCTACACCTTC
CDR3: CASSSTGQLFNYGYTF

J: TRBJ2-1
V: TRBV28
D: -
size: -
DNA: TGTGCCAGCAGTCCCCTAGCGACCTACAATGAGCAGTTCTTC
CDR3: CASSPLATYNEQFF

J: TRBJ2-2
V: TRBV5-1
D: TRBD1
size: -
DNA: TGCGCCAGCAGCTGGGGACAGAAGAACACCGGGGAGCTGTTTTTT
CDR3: CASSWGQKNTGELFF

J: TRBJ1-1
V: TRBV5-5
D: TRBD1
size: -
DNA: TGTGCCAGCAGCTTGATTATGGGACAGCTTTCTGAAGCTTTCTTT
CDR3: CASSLIMGQLSEAFF

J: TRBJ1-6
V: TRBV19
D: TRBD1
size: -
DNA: TGTGCCAGTAGTATAGAAAAAGGGACAGTGGGGTATTCACCCCTCCACTTT
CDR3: CASSIEKGTVGYSPLHF

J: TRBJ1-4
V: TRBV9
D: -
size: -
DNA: TGTGCCAGCAGCTCCCATGGAGGGGCGGGTGAAAAACTGTTTTTT
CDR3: CASSSHGGAGEKLFF

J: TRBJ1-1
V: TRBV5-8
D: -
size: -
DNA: TGTGCCAGCAGCTTCGGGCTGGGGGGGACTGAAGCTTTCTTT
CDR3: CASSFGLGGTEAFF

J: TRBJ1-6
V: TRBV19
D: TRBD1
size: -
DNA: TGTGCCAGTAACCCGGGACAGGGGACACCCCTCCACTTT
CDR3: CASNPGQGTPLHF

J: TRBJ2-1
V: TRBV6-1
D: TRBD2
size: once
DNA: TGTGCCAGCATCAAGGTAGCGGGGCACAATGAGCAGTTCTTC
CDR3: CASIKVAGHNEQFF

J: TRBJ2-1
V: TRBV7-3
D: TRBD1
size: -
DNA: TGTGCCAGCAGCCTTGGGACAGGGAGTGAGCAGTTCTTC
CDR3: CASSLGTGSEQFF

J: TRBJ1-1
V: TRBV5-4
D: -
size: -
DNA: TGTGCCAGCAGCTTAAAAGCGGGATTGGTCACTGAAGCTTTCTTT
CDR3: CASSLKAGLVTEAFF

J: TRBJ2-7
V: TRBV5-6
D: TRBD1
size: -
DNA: TGTGCCAGCAGCTACGATGGGACAGCTTTCTACGAGCAGTACTTC
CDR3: CASSYDGTAFYEQYF

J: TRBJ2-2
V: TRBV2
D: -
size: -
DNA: TGTGCCAGCTTGACACTTAAGTCCACCGGGGAGCTGTTTTTT
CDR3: CASLTLKSTGELFF

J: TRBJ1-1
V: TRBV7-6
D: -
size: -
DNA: TGTGCCAGCAGCTTAAACCAGGGGGAAGCTTTCTTT
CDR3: CASSLNQGEAFF